The 24 T cell receptor beta chains given below trace back to one sample, sequenced in a study of tumor-infiltrating lymphocytes in localized non-small cell lung cancer. Method: immunoSEQ multiplex PCR; TCRdb's copy keeps in-frame clones and lacks some. The profile shows roughly 6,900 clones, roughly 71% of them singletons. Sequenced input: lung tumor tissue. These receptor sequences come from a human donor with non-small cell lung cancer.

Judged by abundance, this clone is medium-sized (0.01 to 0.1%). V usage is TRBV5-1 and J usage is TRBJ2-7; 8 nucleotides agree with TRBD1. Looked up from germline, CDR1 is SGHRS and CDR2 is YFSETQ. The V gene end was trimmed by 4 bases and the J gene end by 5 bases; junction bases not matched to a gene: 5. This CDR3 spans 13 amino acids. The CDR3 DNA is TGCGCCAGCAGCACACCAGGGGGCAACGAGCAGTACTTC. Its protein product is CASSTPGGNEQYF.

V and J are TRBV14 and TRBJ2-7, with 9 bases lining up with TRBD2. The germline CDR1 and CDR2 sequences are SGHDN and FVKESK. With V trimmed by 0 bases and J by 8 bases, 8 bases remained unmatched. There are 15 residues in the CDR3. The CDR3 spells CASSQDGAAGGKQYF. CDR3 nucleotide sequence: TGTGCCAGCAGCCAAGATGGGGCAGCGGGAGGCAAGCAGTACTTC.

The chain joins TRBV2 to TRBJ2-7, with D maybe TRBD1 (6 bases). V shed 7 bases and J shed 1 base, with 17 bases lying between them. CDR1 and CDR2 (germline): SNHLY, FYNNEI. The CDR3 sequence is 15 residues long. CDR3 in amino acids: CASTPQGRSSYEQYF. CDR3 bases: TGTGCCAGCACGCCACAGGGCCGTTCTTCCTACGAGCAGTACTTC.

CDR3 residues: CASSLKGGSETQYF. The CDR3 DNA is TGTGCCAGCAGCTTAAAGGGGGGATCGGAGACCCAGTACTTC. V usage is TRBV7-9 and J usage is TRBJ2-5; the D gene could be TRBD1 or TRBD2 (6 bases each). Per germline, CDR1 SEHNR and CDR2 FQNEAQ (reference sequence). Trimming removed 2 bases at V and 5 bases at J, with 12 bases between. CDR3 length: 14 amino acids.

By frequency in the sample, this clone is medium-sized (0.01 to 0.1%). The chain carries TRBV27 and TRBJ1-5, with a tentative D call TRBD1 (5 bases). The CDR3 sequence is 14 residues long. Germline V lookup: CDR1 MNHEY, CDR2 SMNVEV (reference sequence). Between the trimmed V and J ends, which lost 8 bases and 3 bases, there was a span of 14 bases. This chain's CDR3 is CASGGEGLNQPQHF. The CDR3, as DNA: TGTGCCAGCGGGGGGGAGGGACTCAATCAGCCCCAGCATTTT.

In this sample, this clone turned up a few times. The chain couples TRBV6-4 to TRBJ2-1, with D possibly being TRBD1 (5 bases). The CDR3 is made up of 14 amino acids. Trimming removed 6 bases at V and 7 bases at J, with 16 bases between. The germline CDR1 and CDR2 sequences are MRHNA and SNTAGT. CDR3 DNA sequence: TGTGCCAGCAGGGCCTCGTGGGGCCAGAATGAGCAGTTCTTC. This sequence encodes CASRASWGQNEQFF.

V gene TRBV25-1 combines with J gene TRBJ2-5, with a possible D match to TRBD2 (6 bases). CDR1 MGHDK and CDR2 SYGVNS come from the germline V gene. This CDR3 is built from 14 residues. Trimming took off 8 bases at V and 5 bases at J, with 18 bases between the two ends. In DNA, the CDR3 is TGTGCCAGCCGGGACTCAGGCGCGGGGGAGACCCAGTACTTC. This sequence encodes CASRDSGAGETQYF.

This clone was recorded a few times. The chain employs TRBV5-6 and TRBJ2-3; D unresolved. The CDR3 totals 12 residues. Trimming removed 6 bases at V and 1 base at J, with 6 bases between. Germline-derived CDR1 and CDR2 are SGHDT and YYEEEE. The CDR3 DNA sequence: TGTGCCAGCAAAGGCGGCACAGATACGCAGTATTTT. Translating it yields CASKGGTDTQYF.

The chain links TRBV7-9 to TRBJ1-2; D not resolved. The germline CDR1 and CDR2 sequences are SEHNR and FQNEAQ (reference sequence). This CDR3 spans 13 amino acids. V lost 3 bases and J lost 1, with 6 bases in between. For the CDR3, the DNA is TGTGCCAGCAGCTTGGTCAGTAACTATGGCTACACCTTC. Its translation: CASSLVSNYGYTF.

This clone is medium-sized (0.01 to 0.1%) by share. The chain combines TRBV5-1 with TRBJ2-5, with 8 positions matching TRBD1. V trimming: 1 base; J trimming: 5 bases; junction bases outside the gene matches: 4. Germline V gene data show CDR1 as SGHRS and CDR2 as YFSETQ. This CDR3 comprises 14 residues. The CDR3 protein is CASSLTGGGETQYF. CDR3 DNA: TGCGCCAGCAGCTTGACAGGGGGAGGTGAGACCCAGTACTTC.

This chain connects TRBV19 to TRBJ1-2; maybe TRBD1 (5 bases). Trimming removed 3 bases at V and 1 base at J, with 9 bases between. The CDR3 runs 14 residues. Germline values: CDR1 LNHDA, CDR2 SQIVND (reference sequence). The CDR3 sequence is CASSIGTNNYGYTF. CDR3 in DNA: TGTGCCAGTAGTATCGGGACTAATAACTATGGCTACACCTTC.

The chain is built from TRBV6-6 and TRBJ1-1; 7 nucleotides align to TRBD1. Per germline, CDR1 MNHNY and CDR2 SVGAGI (reference sequence). The CDR3 contains 16 residues. V shed 2 bases, J shed 0 bases, and the junction held 6 bases outside the gene matches. CDR3 bases: TGTGCCAGCAGTTACGGGAGGGGACAGCTGAACACTGAAGCTTTCTTT. Its protein is CASSYGRGQLNTEAFF.

J is TRBJ2-3 and V is TRBV6-4; 7 bases map to TRBD1. V dropped 2 bases and J dropped 2; count of bases not matched to a gene: 16. This CDR3 region has 19 residues. Germline lookup yields CDR1 MRHNA and CDR2 SNTAGT. The CDR3 is CASSDPNPGQAGATDTQYF. CDR3 coding DNA: TGTGCCAGCAGTGACCCTAACCCTGGACAGGCCGGGGCCACAGATACGCAGTATTTT.

The V call is TRBV6-5, the J call TRBJ1-1, with D hard to call. Between the trimmed V and J ends, which lost 0 bases and 1 base, there was a span of 9 bases. Germline-derived CDR1 and CDR2 are MNHEY and SVGAGI. CDR3 length: 15 amino acids. CDR3 amino acids: CASSYSVTGNTEAFF. The CDR3 coding sequence is TGTGCCAGCAGTTACTCAGTGACGGGGAACACTGAAGCTTTCTTT.

The genes are TRBV7-9 and TRBJ2-1, with D possibly matching TRBD1 (5 bases). V lost 5 bases and J 3 bases, leaving 11 bases between the germline ends. CDR1 and CDR2 (germline): SEHNR, FQNEAQ (reference sequence). CDR3 length equals 14 residues. The CDR3 region is CASSPRQGYNEQFF. As DNA, the CDR3 is TGTGCCAGCAGCCCCCGTCAGGGCTACAATGAGCAGTTCTTC.

The rearrangement uses TRBV11-2 and TRBJ2-3; the D is unclear. The CDR3 extends over 12 amino acids. V was cut by 5 bases and J by 6 bases, with 9 bases left in between. Germline V CDR1 and CDR2: SGHAT, FQNNGV. CDR3 residues: CASSNLADTQYF. The CDR3 DNA follows: TGTGCCAGCAGCAACTTGGCTGATACGCAGTATTTT.

The chain couples TRBV27 to TRBJ1-5, with D possibly being TRBD1 (5 bases). CDR1 and CDR2 (germline): MNHEY, SMNVEV (reference sequence). V was pared by 2 bases and J by 2 bases, with 10 bases between. CDR3 length: 15 amino acids. The CDR3 sequence is CASSLTGIGNQPQHF. CDR3 in DNA: TGTGCCAGCAGTTTAACAGGAATTGGCAATCAGCCCCAGCATTTT.

This rearrangement joins TRBV27 to TRBJ2-1; 11 bases line up with TRBD2. Germline V gives CDR1 MNHEY, CDR2 SMNVEV (reference sequence). After removal of 4 bases from V and 4 bases from J, the junction contained 3 bases not matched to a gene. The CDR3 runs 15 residues. CDR3 region: CASSSSSGGYNEQFF. CDR3 in DNA: TGTGCCAGCAGTTCATCTAGCGGGGGGTACAATGAGCAGTTCTTC.

This chain uses TRBV28 with TRBJ2-3; D call uncertain. CDR1 is MDHEN and CDR2 is SYDVKM in the germline V gene. The length of the CDR3 is 12 residues. Trimming stripped 3 bases from V and 10 bases from J, with 11 bases between. The CDR3, as DNA: TGTGCCAGCAGTTTCATAGAGATGGCGCAGTATTTT. Protein product: CASSFIEMAQYF.

In this sample, this clone turned up once. V usage is TRBV11-1 and J usage is TRBJ1-2; unclear D gene. Trimming shortened V by 5 bases and J by 6 bases, and 13 bases separated the two germline ends. The CDR3 is 13 residues long. Germline lookup yields CDR1 SGHAT and CDR2 FQDESV (reference sequence). The DNA of the CDR3 is TGTGCCAGCAGCCTGAGCATTTCTAATGGCTACACCTTC. Amino acid sequence: CASSLSISNGYTF. The full variable domain, completed using reference TRBV11-1 and TRBJ1-2, is EAEVAQSPRYKITEKSQAVAFWCDPISGHATLYWYRQILGQGPELLVQFQDESVVDDSQLPKDRFSAERLKGVDSTLKIQPAELGDSAMYLCASSLSISNGYTFGSGTRLTVV.

V is TRBV5-4 and J is TRBJ1-6, with TRBD1 identical over 8 bases. The germline V gene encodes CDR1 SGHNT and CDR2 YYREEE (reference sequence). V was clipped by 4 bases and J by 10 bases; unmatched bases: 10. CDR3 length equals 15 residues. For the CDR3, the DNA is TGTGCCAGCAGCATCCAAAGTTACAGGGGGTCACCCCTCCACTTT. Its protein is CASSIQSYRGSPLHF.

The chain combines TRBV5-1 with TRBJ1-1; the match to TRBD1 covers 7 bases. J gave up 3 bases and V 0 bases, and 5 bases lay outside the gene matches. Germline lookup yields CDR1 SGHRS and CDR2 YFSETQ. This CDR3 has 15 amino acids. Written as DNA, the CDR3 is TGCGCCAGCAGCTTGGAAGGCAGGGGGGACACTGAAGCTTTCTTT. It yields the protein CASSLEGRGDTEAFF. The full variable domain, completed using reference TRBV5-1 and TRBJ1-1, is KAGVTQTPRYLIKTRGQQVTLSCSPISGHRSVSWYQQTPGQGLQFLFEYFSETQRNKGNFPGRFSGRQFSNSRSEMNVSTLELGDSALYLCASSLEGRGDTEAFFGQGTRLTVV.

The chain carries TRBV18 and TRBJ2-5, with TRBD1 matching 9 bases. There are 18 residues in the CDR3. The germline gives CDR1 KGHSH, CDR2 LQKENI. The junction had 20 bases not matched to a gene; V was cut back by 3 bases and J by 9 bases. In DNA, the CDR3 is TGTGCCAGCTCACCCCGGATCTCGACCGGGACAGGGTTTGCGTCCCAGTACTTC. Translating gives CASSPRISTGTGFASQYF.

This clone was detected only a few times. V usage is TRBV6-5 and J usage is TRBJ1-5, with D possibly matching TRBD1 (6 bases). The CDR3 length is 15 residues. Germline V CDR1 and CDR2: MNHEY, SVGAGI. Trimming removed 6 bases at V and 2 bases at J, with 14 bases between. In nucleotides, the CDR3 is TGTGCCAGCAGCTCCGGGGGCTGGGGCAATCAGCCCCAGCATTTT. This codes for CASSSGGWGNQPQHF.